This T cell receptor (beta chain) derives from a study of PD-L1 blockade in urothelial cancer. Study-level information: Atezolizumab 1,200 mg was given intravenously every 3 weeks, starting 2014. Treatment start was followed by blood analysis at 3 weeks (second dose) and again at 6 weeks. The median number of T cells present in blood samples was fewer than 150,000. Findings and limits, study-wide: Blood clones associated with the tumor expanded more at 3 weeks in durable-benefit patients.

To note about this clone: The target antigen is unknown.

Germline V gives CDR1 MNHEY, CDR2 SVGAGI. CDR3 size: 15 residues. With V trimmed by 4 bases and J by 3 bases, 8 bases remained unmatched. The method was immunoSEQ multiplex PCR; TCRdb's version includes in-frame clones alone and lacks a portion of them. The sample shows around 100,000 clones, under 85% of them seen only once. Sequencing was performed on PBMCs, taken around atezolizumab (anti-PD-L1) treatment. V is TRBV6-5 and J is TRBJ1-2; 7 bases map to TRBD1. The receptor's source is a man aged 50 to 60 with urothelial cancer. This CDR3 is CASSSTRTGYYGYTF. DNA of the CDR3: TGTGCCAGCAGTTCTACTCGGACAGGCTACTATGGCTACACCTTC.